The TCR beta chain described here comes from a study of blood T cell repertoires in COVID-19 (dated by TCRdb to between 2020 and 2021). For the wider study: Collaborator samples came from the United States, Italy and Spain and covered acute and convalescent phases of COVID-19. Nearly every sample came with metadata listing a de-identified subject ID, COVID-19 status, age in years and sex. The repertoires were made available in a free public database intended to serve as a resource for research on the immune response to SARS-CoV-2. The material from the prospective study consisted of cDNA or gDNA derived from T cells, B-cell-depleted T cells, or PBMCs. Where available, HLA class I and class II types were obtained from metadata supplied by the sample provider rather than from assay-based typing. The dataset comprised deeply sampled blood TCRbeta repertoires from subjects exposed to, actively infected with, or recovered from COVID-19. Samples came from the ongoing ImmuneRACE study (first 160 participants) plus 1,254 subjects from 6 global collaborators. The paper's findings and limits, for the study overall: The quantity of clinical and demographic metadata differed by source and by participant and was supplied without curation.

CDR1 and CDR2, per the germline V gene (reference sequence), are LNHDA and SQIVND. V is shortened by 5 bases, J by 8 bases, and the region joining them spans 15 bases. Taken from cysteine to phenylalanine, the CDR3 has 14 residues. Of all the DNA, just the CDR3 is kept, 42 bases in frame from base 1. TCRbeta CDR3 regions were amplified from genomic DNA by means of the immunoSEQ Assay, a bias-controlled multiplex PCR. The study's processing was this. Nucleated cell counts per sample were estimated from amplification of reference gene primers within the assay. To quantify the absolute abundance of each unique TCRbeta CDR3 rearrangement, sequence reads were collapsed and filtered. Productive Simpson clonality was computed per sample as the square root of Simpson's diversity index over productive rearrangements. TCRdb limited this immuneACCESS table to in-frame rearrangements with V and J called. A share of clones is missing; checked studies link under half to unresolved V genes, and the rest is unexplained. That table gives V, J and clone size, and the DNA gave D and trimming. The sample yields approximately 330,000 clones; roughly 90% were counted once. The top ten constitute roughly 1% of the sample.

As for this clone: The clone's antigen remains unknown. No clone much larger than this one lies a single base away; base qualities are absent.

In Seattle, one collaborating source enrolled patients while the infection was active and tracked those patients longitudinally over the course of disease. Each collaborating institution followed its own protocols to collect whole blood in K2EDTA tubes. For TCRbeta analysis, collaborators shipped samples as frozen whole blood, isolated PBMCs, or DNA extracted from either of those sample types. This TCR was recovered from a woman in her thirties or forties with COVID-19, enrolled during active disease. The chain employs TRBV19 and TRBJ1-4; tentative D gene TRBD1, with 5 bases matching. Specimen: peripheral blood. The nucleotides are TGTGCCAGTAGTGATTGGGGCGGGGGGGAAAAACTGTTTTTT. Protein translation: CASSDWGGGEKLFF.